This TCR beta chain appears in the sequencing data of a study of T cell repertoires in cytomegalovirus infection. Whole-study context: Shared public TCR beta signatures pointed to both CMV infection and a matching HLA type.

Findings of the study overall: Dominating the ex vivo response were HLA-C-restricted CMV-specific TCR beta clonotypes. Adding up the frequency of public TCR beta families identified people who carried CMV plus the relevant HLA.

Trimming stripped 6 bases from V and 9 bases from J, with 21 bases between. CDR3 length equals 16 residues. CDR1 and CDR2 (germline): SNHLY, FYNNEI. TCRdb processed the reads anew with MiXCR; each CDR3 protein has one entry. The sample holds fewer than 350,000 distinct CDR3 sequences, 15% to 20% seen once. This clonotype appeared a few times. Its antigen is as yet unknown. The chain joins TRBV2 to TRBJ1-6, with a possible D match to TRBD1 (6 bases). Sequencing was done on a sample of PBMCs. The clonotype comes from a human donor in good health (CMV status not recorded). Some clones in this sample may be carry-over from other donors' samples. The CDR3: CASRATGLAGGSPLHF. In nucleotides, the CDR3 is TGTGCCAGCAGAGCTACAGGGCTAGCAGGAGGTTCACCCCTCCACTTT.